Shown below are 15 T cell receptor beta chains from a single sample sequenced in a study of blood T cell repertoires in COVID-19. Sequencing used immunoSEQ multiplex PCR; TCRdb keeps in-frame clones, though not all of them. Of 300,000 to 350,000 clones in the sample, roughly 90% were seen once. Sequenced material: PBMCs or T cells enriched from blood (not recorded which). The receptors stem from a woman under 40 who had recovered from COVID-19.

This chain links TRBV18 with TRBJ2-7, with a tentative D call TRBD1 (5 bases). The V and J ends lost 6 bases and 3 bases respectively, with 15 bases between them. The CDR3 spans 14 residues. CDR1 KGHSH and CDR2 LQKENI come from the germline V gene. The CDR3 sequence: CASSPVGQGYEQYF. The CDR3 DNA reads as TGTGCCAGCTCCCCCGTAGGGCAGGGCTACGAGCAGTACTTC.

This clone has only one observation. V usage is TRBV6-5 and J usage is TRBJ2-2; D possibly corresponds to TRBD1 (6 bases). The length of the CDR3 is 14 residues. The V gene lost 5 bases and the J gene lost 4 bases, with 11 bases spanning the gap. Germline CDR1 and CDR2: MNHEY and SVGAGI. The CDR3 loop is CASSTGQFTGELFF. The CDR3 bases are TGTGCCAGCAGTACCGGACAGTTCACCGGGGAGCTGTTTTTT.

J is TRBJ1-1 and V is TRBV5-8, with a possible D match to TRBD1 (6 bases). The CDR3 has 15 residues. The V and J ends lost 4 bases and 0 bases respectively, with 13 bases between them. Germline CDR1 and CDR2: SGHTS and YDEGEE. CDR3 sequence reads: CASSPPGELNTEAFF. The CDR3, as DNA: TGTGCCAGCAGCCCTCCAGGGGAGTTGAACACTGAAGCTTTCTTT.

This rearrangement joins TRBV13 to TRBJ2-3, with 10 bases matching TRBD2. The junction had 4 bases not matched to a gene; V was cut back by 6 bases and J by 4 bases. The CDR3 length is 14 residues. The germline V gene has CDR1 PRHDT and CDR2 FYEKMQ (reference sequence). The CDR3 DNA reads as TGTGCCAGCAGTTCCGGGACTAGCGCAGATACGCAGTATTTT. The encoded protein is CASSSGTSADTQYF.

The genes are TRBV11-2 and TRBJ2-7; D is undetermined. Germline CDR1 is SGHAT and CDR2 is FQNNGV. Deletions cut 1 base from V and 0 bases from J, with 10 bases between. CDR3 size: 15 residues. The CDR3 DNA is TGTGCCAGCAGCTTAGGAGGCGTTAGCTCCTACGAGCAGTACTTC. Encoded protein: CASSLGGVSSYEQYF.

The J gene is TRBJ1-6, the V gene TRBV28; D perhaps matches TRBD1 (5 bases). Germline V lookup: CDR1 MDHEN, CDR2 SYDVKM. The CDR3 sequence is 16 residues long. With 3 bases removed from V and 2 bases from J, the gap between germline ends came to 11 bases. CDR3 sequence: CASSLTTETYNSPLHF. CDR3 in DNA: TGTGCCAGCAGTTTGACGACAGAGACCTATAATTCACCCCTCCACTTT.

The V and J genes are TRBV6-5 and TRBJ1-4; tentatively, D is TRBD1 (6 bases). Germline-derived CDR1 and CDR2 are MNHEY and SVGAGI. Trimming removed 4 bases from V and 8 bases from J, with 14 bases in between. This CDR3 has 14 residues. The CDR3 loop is CASSSGTTREKLFF. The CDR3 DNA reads TGTGCCAGCAGTTCCGGGACAACACGGGAAAAACTGTTTTTT.

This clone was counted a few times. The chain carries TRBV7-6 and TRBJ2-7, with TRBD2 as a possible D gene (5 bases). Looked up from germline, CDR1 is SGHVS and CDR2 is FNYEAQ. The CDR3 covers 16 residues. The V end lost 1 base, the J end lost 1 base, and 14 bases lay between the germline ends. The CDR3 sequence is CASSLGYGLGSYEQYF. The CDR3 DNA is TGTGCCAGCAGCTTAGGATACGGACTGGGGTCCTACGAGCAGTACTTC.

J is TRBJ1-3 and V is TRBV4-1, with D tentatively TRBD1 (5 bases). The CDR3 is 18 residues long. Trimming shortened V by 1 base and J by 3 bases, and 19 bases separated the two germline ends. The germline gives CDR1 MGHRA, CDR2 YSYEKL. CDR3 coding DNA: TGCGCCAGCAGCCAAGTGTTCCAGGGTACTCCCCTTGGAAACACCATATATTTT. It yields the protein CASSQVFQGTPLGNTIYF.

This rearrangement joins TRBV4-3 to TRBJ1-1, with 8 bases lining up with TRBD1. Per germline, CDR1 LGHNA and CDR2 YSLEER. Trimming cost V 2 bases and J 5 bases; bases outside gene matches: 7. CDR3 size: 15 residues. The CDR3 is CASSQLSGGGTEAFF. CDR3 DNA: TGCGCCAGCAGCCAACTGTCAGGGGGCGGGACTGAAGCTTTCTTT.

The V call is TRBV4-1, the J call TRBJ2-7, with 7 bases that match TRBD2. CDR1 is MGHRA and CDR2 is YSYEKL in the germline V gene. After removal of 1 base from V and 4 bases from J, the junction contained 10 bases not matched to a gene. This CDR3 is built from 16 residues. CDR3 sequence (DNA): TGCGCCAGCAGCCAAGGTCGGACTAGGCGGGAGTACGAGCAGTACTTC. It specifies CASSQGRTRREYEQYF.

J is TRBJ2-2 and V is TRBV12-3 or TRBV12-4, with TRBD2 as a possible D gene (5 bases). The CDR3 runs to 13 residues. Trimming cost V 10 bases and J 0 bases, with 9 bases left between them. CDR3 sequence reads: CATSSTNTGELFF. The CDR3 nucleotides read TGTGCCACTAGCTCAACGAACACCGGGGAGCTGTTTTTT.

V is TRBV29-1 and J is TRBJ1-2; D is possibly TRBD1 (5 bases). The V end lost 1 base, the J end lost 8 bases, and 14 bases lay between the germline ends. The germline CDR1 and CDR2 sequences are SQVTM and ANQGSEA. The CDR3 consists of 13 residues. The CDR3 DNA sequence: TGCAGCGTTGAAGCGGGCGGGACGAAGGGCTACACCTTC. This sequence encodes CSVEAGGTKGYTF.

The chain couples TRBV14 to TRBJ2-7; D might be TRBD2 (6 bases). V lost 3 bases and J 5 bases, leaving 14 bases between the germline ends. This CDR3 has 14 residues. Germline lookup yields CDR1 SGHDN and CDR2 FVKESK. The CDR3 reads CASSQFQRAHEQYF. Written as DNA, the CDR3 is TGTGCCAGCAGCCAGTTCCAGCGGGCCCACGAGCAGTACTTC.

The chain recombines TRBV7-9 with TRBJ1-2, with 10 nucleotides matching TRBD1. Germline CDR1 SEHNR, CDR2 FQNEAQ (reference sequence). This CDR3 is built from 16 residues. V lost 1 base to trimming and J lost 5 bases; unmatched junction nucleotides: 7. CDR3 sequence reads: CASSLGGDRGFYGYTF. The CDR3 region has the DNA TGTGCCAGCAGCTTAGGAGGGGACAGGGGATTTTATGGCTACACCTTC.